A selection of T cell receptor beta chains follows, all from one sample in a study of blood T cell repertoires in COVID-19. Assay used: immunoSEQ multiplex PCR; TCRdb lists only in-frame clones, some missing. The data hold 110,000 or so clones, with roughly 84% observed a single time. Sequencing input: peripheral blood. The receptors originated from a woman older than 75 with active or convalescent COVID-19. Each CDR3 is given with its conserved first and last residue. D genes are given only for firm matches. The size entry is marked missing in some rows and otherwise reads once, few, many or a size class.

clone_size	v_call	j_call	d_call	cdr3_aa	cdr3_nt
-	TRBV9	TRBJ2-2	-	CASSVAGPGELFF	TGTGCCAGCAGCGTGGCGGGGCCCGGGGAGCTGTTTTTT
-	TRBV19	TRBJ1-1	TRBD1	CASTGGVTEAFF	TGTGCCAGTACAGGGGGCGTCACTGAAGCTTTCTTT
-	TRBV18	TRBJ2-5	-	CASSRGWAEKETQYF	TGTGCCAGCTCGCGGGGTTGGGCGGAAAAAGAGACCCAGTACTTC
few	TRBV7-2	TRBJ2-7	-	CASRAAGASSYEQYF	TGTGCCAGCAGGGCCGCAGGGGCTAGCTCCTACGAGCAGTACTTC
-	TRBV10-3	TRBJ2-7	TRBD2	CAISRSRGQGGSTYEQYF	TGTGCCATCAGTAGGAGTCGGGGCCAGGGAGGGTCCACCTACGAGCAGTACTTC
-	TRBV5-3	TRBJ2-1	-	CARSSRFMGGSLNEQFF	TGTGCCAGAAGCTCGCGGTTTATGGGAGGCTCGTTGAATGAGCAGTTCTTC
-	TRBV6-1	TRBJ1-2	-	CASSEARRVDGYTF	TGTGCCAGCAGTGAAGCGCGCAGGGTTGATGGCTACACCTTC
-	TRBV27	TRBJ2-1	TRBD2	CASSLFLGLAGLNEQFF	TGTGCCAGCAGTTTATTCCTGGGACTAGCGGGTCTCAATGAGCAGTTCTTC
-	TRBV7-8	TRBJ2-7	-	CASSLGTINYEQYF	TGTGCCAGCAGCTTAGGGACAATAAACTACGAGCAGTACTTC
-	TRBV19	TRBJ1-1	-	CASSILGGLGTEAFF	TGTGCCAGTAGTATCCTGGGGGGGCTGGGCACTGAAGCTTTCTTT
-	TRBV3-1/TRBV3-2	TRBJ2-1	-	CASSQEGLSSYNEQFF	TGTGCCAGCAGCCAAGAGGGGCTCAGCTCCTACAATGAGCAGTTCTTC
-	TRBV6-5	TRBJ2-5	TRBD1	CASRDRGQETQYF	TGTGCCAGCCGGGACAGGGGCCAAGAGACCCAGTACTTC
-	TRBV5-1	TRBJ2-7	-	CASSLGAGVYEQYF	TGCGCCAGCAGCTTGGGGGCCGGTGTCTACGAGCAGTACTTC
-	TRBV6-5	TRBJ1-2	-	CASSLGVNSNYGYTF	TGTGCCAGCAGTCTCGGGGTCAACTCTAACTATGGCTACACCTTC
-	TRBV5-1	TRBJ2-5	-	CASSRSAGASETQYF	TGCGCCAGCAGCCGCTCCGCGGGTGCGTCGGAGACCCAGTACTTC
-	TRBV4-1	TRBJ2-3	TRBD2	CASSRGLADKADTQYF	TGCGCCAGCAGCCGAGGACTAGCGGATAAAGCAGATACGCAGTATTTT
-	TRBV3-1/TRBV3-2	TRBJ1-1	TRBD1	CASSQVSGGTEAFF	TGTGCCAGCAGCCAAGTCTCAGGGGGAACTGAAGCTTTCTTT
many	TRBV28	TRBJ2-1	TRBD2	CASSLAGAQYNEQFF	TGTGCCAGCAGCTTAGCGGGAGCGCAATACAATGAGCAGTTCTTC
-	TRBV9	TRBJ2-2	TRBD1	CASAGTGVPGELFF	TGTGCCAGCGCCGGGACAGGGGTGCCCGGGGAGCTGTTTTTT